What follows describes a single TCR beta chain. The antigen remains unidentified. There were only Caucasian adults among the donors, and all lived in Nashville, Tennessee. A split of CD4+ cells into CD45RA+ naive and CD45RA-negative memory subsets was performed. This sample is part of a study of shared clonotypes between healthy human individuals. Regarding the study as a whole: An anticipated effect of sequencing depth on clonotype sharing among donors was recognized. Relative to clonotypes present in all four donors, those not shared had lower generation probabilities.

The table came from immunoSEQ multiplex PCR; TCRdb's copy has only in-frame clones and leaves some out. The sample has 2 million to 2.5 million clones; just over 90% are singletons. The CDR3 totals 12 residues. CDR1 LGHNA and CDR2 YSLEER come from the germline V gene. Deletions cut 1 base from V and 15 bases from J, with 12 bases between. The sequencing sample was made of naive CD4+ T cells from PBMCs. Regarding subset: CD45RA+ positively selected. This TCR was recovered from a man younger than 30 in good health. Some clones in this sample may be carry-over from other donors' samples. The V call is TRBV4-3, the J call TRBJ1-4; D uncertain. The CDR3 sequence is CASSQGTLELFF. CDR3 coding DNA: TGCGCCAGCAGCCAAGGCACACTCGAATTGTTTTTT.